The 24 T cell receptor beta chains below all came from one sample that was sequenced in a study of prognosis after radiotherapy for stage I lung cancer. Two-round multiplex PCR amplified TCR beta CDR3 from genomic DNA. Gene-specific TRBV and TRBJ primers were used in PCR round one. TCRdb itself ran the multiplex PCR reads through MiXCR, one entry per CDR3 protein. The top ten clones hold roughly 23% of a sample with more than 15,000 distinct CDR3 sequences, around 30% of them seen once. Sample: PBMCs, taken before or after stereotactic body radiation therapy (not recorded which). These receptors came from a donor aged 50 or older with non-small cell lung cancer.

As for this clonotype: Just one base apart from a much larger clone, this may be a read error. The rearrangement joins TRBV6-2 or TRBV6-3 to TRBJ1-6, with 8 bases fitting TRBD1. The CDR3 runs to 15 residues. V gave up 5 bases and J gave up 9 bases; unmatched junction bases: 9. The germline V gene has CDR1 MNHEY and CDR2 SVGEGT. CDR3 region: CASSKTGQGGSPLHF. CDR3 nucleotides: TGTGCCAGCAGTAAGACAGGACAGGGAGGTTCACCCCTCCACTTT.

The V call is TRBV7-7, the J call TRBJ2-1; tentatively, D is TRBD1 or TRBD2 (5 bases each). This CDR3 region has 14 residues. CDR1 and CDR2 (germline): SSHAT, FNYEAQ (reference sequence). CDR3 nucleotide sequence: TGTGGCGGCAGTTCCGGGACCGCAAGCAATGAGCAGTTCTTC. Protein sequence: CGGSSGTASNEQFF.

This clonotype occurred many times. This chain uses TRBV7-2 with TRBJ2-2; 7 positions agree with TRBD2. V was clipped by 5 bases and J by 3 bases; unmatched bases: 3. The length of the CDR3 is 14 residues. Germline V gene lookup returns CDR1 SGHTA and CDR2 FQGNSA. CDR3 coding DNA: TGTGCCAGCAGCCCCACTAGCGACACCGGGGAGCTGTTTTTT. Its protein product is CASSPTSDTGELFF.

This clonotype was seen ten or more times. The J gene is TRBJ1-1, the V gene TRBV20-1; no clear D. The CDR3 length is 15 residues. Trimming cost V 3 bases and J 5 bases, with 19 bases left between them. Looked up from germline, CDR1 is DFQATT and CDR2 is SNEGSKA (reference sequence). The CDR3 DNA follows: TGCAGTGCTAGTGACACAGCCCCTAGTCTTACTGAAGCTTTCTTT. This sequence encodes CSASDTAPSLTEAFF.

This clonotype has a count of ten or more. The CDR3 protein is CASSAPPGGAMNTEAFF. The CDR3 DNA sequence: TGTGCCAGCAGTGCCCCCCCGGGAGGAGCGATGAACACTGAAGCTTTCTTT. The V and J genes are TRBV6-1 and TRBJ1-1; no clear D. The germline V and J ends were trimmed by 4 bases and 0 bases, with 18 bases remaining between them. The CDR3 spans 17 residues. From germline, CDR1 is MNHNS and CDR2 SASEGT.

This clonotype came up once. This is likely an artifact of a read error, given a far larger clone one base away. CDR3 bases: TGTGCCAGCAGTTACACTTCCGAGCAGTACTTC. This translates into CASSYTSEQYF. The J gene is TRBJ2-7, the V gene TRBV6-9; D is ambiguous. The CDR3 consists of 11 residues. CDR1 and CDR2 from the germline V gene are MNHGY and SVAAGI. V lost 3 bases to trimming and J lost 6 bases, with 6 bases between them.

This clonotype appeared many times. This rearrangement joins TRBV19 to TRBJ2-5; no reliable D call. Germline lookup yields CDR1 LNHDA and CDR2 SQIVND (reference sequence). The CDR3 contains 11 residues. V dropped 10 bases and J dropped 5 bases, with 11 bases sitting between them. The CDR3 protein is CATSNGETQYF. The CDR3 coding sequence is TGTGCCACCTCGAACGGGGAGACCCAGTACTTC.

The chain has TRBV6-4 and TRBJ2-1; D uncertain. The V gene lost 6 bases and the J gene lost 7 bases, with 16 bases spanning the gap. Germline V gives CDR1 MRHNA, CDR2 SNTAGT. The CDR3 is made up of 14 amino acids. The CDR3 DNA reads TGTGCCAGCAGCCCGACTTCGTTGGGGAATGAGCAGTTCTTC. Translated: CASSPTSLGNEQFF.

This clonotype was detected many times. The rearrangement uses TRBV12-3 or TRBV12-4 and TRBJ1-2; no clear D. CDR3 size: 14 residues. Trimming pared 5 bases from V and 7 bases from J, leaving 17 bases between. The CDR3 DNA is TGTGCCAGCAGTGCCTCAGGACCCCAGGTTGGCTACACCTTC. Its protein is CASSASGPQVGYTF.

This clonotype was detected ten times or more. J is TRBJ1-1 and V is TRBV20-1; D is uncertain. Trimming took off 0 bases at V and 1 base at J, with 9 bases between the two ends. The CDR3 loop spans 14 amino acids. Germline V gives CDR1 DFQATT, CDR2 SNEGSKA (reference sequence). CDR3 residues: CSARDLAENTEAFF. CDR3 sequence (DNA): TGCAGTGCTAGAGATTTGGCGGAGAACACTGAAGCTTTCTTT.

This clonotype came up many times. The CDR3 DNA follows: TGTGCCTGTACCCCTGGGGCTAGGGTTCACGGGGAGCTGTTTTTT. Amino acids: CACTPGARVHGELFF. The chain carries TRBV19 and TRBJ2-2, with TRBD1 as a possible D gene (5 bases). V was pared by 11 bases and J by 7 bases, with 23 bases between. The CDR3 runs to 15 residues. Germline CDR1 is LNHDA and CDR2 is SQIVND (reference sequence).

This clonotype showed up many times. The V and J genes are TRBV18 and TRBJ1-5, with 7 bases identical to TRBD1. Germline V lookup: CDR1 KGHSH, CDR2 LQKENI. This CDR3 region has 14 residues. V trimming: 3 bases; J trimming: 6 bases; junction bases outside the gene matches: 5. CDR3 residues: CASSPETGIQPQHF. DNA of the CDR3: TGTGCCAGCTCACCGGAGACAGGGATTCAGCCCCAGCATTTT.

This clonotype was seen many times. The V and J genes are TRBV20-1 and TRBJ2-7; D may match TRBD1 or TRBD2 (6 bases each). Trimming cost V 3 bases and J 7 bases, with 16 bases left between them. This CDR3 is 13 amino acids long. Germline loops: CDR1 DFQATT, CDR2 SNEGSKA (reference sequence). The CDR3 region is CSASRPGAREQYF. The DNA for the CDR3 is TGCAGTGCTAGTCGTCCGGGGGCGCGAGAGCAGTACTTC.

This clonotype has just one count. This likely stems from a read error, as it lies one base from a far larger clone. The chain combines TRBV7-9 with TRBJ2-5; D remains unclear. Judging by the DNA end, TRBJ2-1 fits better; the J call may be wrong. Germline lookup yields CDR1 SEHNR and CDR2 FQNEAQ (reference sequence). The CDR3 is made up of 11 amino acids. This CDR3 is CASRHLNEQFF. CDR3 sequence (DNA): TGTGCCAGCAGACATTTAAATGAGCAGTTCTTC.

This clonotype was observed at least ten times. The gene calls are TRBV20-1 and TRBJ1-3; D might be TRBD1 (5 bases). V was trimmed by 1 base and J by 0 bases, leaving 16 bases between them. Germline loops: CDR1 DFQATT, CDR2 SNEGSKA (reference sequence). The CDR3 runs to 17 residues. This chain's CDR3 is CSARGFRQGNSGNTIYF. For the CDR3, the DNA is TGCAGTGCTAGAGGATTCAGGCAGGGCAACTCTGGAAACACCATATATTTT.

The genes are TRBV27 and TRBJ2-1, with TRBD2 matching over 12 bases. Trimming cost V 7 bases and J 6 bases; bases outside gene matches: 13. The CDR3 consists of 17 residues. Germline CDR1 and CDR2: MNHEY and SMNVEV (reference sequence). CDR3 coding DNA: TGTGCCAGCATCCGGACGCGACTAGCGGGAGTCCCCAATGAGCAGTTCTTC. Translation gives CASIRTRLAGVPNEQFF.

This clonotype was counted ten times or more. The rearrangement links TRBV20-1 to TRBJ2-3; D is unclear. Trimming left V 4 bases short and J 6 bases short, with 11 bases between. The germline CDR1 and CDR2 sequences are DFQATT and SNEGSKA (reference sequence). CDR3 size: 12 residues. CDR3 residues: CSATYGPDTQYF. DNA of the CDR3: TGCAGTGCTACCTACGGGCCGGATACGCAGTATTTT.

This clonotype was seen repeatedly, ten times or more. CDR3: CASRETPGLVEKLFF. CDR3 in DNA: TGTGCCAGCAGGGAGACCCCCGGTTTGGTCGAAAAACTGTTTTTT. This chain links TRBV28 with TRBJ1-4, with D unresolved. Per the germline V gene, CDR1 is MDHEN and CDR2 is SYDVKM. The germline V and J ends were trimmed by 6 bases and 8 bases, with 19 bases remaining between them. The CDR3 runs 15 residues. Looking up the rest from reference TRBV28 and TRBJ1-4 gives the full variable domain: DVKVTQSSRYLVKRTGEKVFLECVQDMDHENMFWYRQDPGLGLRLIYFSYDVKMKEKGDIPEGYSVSREKKERFSLILESASTNQTSMYLCASRETPGLVEKLFFGSGTQLSVL.

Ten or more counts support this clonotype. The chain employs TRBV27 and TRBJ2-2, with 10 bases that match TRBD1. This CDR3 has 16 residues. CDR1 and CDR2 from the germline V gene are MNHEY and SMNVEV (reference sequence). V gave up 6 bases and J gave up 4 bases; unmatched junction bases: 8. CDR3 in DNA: TGTGCCAGCAGACCCACCTGGACAGGGGGCACCGGGGAGCTGTTTTTT. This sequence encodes CASRPTWTGGTGELFF.

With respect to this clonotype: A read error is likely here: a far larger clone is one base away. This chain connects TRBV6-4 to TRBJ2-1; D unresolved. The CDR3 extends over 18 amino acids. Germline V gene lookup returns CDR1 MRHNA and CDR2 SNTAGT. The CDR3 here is CASSYSTWIPSSYNEQFF. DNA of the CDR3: TGTGCCAGCAGTTACTCGACATGGATCCCCAGCTCCTACAATGAGCAGTTCTTC.

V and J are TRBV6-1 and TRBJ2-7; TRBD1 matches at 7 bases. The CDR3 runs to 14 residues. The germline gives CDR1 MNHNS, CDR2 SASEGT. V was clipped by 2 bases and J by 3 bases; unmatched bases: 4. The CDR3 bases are TGTGCCAGCAGTGAACCACCAGGGGGCTACGAGCAGTACTTC. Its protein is CASSEPPGGYEQYF.

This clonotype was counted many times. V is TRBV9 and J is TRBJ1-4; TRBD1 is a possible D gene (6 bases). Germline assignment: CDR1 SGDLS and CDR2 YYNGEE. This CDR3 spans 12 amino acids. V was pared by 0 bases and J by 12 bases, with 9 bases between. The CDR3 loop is CASSVGKGELFF. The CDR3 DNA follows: TGTGCCAGCAGCGTAGGCAAGGGGGAACTGTTTTTT.

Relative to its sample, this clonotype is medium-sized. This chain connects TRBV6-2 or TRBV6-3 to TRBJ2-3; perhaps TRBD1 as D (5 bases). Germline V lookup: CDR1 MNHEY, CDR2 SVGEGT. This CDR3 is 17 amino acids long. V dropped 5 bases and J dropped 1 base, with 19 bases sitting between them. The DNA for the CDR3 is TGTGCCAGCAGTGACGAACCGACAGTAATAGGCACAGATACGCAGTATTTT. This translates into CASSDEPTVIGTDTQYF.

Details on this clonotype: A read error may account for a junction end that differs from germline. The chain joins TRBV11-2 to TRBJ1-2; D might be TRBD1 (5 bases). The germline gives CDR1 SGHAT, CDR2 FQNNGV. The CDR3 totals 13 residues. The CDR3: CASRLDQGYGHTF. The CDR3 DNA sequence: TGTGCCAGCAGATTAGATCAGGGCTATGGCCACACCTTC. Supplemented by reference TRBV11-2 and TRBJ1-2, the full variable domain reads EAGVAQSPRYKIIEKRQSVAFWCNPISGHATLYWYQQILGQGPKLLIQFQNNGVVDDSQLPKDRFSAERLKGVDSTLKIQPAKLEDSAVYLCASRLDQGYGHTFGSGTRLTVV.